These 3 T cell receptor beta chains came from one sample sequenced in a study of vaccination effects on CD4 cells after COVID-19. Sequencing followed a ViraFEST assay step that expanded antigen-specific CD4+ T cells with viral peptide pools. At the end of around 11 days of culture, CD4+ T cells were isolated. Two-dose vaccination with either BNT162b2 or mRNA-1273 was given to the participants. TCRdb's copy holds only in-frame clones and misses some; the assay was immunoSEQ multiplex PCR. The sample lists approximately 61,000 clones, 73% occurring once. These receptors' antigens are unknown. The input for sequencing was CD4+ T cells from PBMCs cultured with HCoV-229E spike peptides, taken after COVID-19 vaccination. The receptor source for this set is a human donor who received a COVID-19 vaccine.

The CDR3 is CASGGQREETQYF. The CDR3 DNA reads as TGTGCCAGCGGGGGCCAGAGGGAAGAGACCCAGTACTTC. The rearrangement joins TRBV6-5 to TRBJ2-5, with D possibly being TRBD1 (6 bases). Germline V CDR1 and CDR2: MNHEY, SVGAGI. Trimming left V 8 bases short and J 3 bases short, with 13 bases between. The CDR3 is 13 residues long.

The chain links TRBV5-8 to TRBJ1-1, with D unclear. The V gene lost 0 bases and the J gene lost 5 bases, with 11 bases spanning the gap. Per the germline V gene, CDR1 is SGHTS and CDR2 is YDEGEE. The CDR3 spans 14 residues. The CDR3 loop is CASSLAPPGTEAFF. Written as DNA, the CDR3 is TGTGCCAGCAGCTTGGCACCCCCGGGGACTGAAGCTTTCTTT.

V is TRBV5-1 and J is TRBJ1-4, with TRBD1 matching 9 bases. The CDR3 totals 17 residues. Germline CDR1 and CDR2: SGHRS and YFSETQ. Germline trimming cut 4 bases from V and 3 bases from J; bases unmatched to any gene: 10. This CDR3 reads CASSQGTGSVSNEKLFF. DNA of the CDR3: TGCGCCAGCAGCCAAGGGACAGGGTCTGTCTCTAATGAAAAACTGTTTTTT.